This is a list of T cell receptor beta chains from one sample in a study of blood T cell repertoires in COVID-19. Only in-frame clones appear in the TCRdb table, and some are missing; sequencing was by immunoSEQ multiplex PCR. Of about 88,000 clones in the sample, approximately 88% were seen once. Source material: peripheral blood. The origin of the receptors is a man at least 80 years old with acute or convalescent COVID-19. Both conserved end residues are part of each CDR3. The order of the fields is CDR3 protein, CDR3 DNA, clone size, J gene, D gene, V gene. The D gene is left open where the match is weak. Some rows have no size entry. The others give once, few or many, or a class for an expanded clone.

CDR3aa: CASSLGTAYTGELFF; CDR3nt: TGCGCCAGCAGCTTGGGGACTGCTTACACCGGGGAGCTGTTTTTT; abundance: once; j_gene: TRBJ2-2; d_gene: NA; v_gene: TRBV5-1
CDR3aa: CASSRGHLGEKLFF; CDR3nt: TGTGCCAGTAGTAGGGGACACCTAGGCGAAAAACTGTTTTTT; abundance: NA; j_gene: TRBJ1-4; d_gene: NA; v_gene: TRBV19
CDR3aa: CASSLDGREETQYF; CDR3nt: TGTGCCAGCAGCTTAGATGGCAGGGAAGAGACCCAGTACTTC; abundance: NA; j_gene: TRBJ2-5; d_gene: NA; v_gene: TRBV11-3
CDR3aa: CASSPGGRAYEQYF; CDR3nt: TGTGCCAGCAGCCCGGGGGGTCGAGCCTACGAGCAGTACTTC; abundance: NA; j_gene: TRBJ2-7; d_gene: TRBD2; v_gene: TRBV5-4
CDR3aa: CASIPTSGGYNEQFF; CDR3nt: TGTGCCAGCATTCCGACTAGCGGGGGCTACAATGAGCAGTTCTTC; abundance: NA; j_gene: TRBJ2-1; d_gene: TRBD2; v_gene: TRBV6-5
CDR3aa: CASSLGWDSSYNEQFF; CDR3nt: TGTGCCAGCAGCTTAGGCTGGGACAGCTCCTACAATGAGCAGTTCTTC; abundance: NA; j_gene: TRBJ2-1; d_gene: TRBD1; v_gene: TRBV7-8
CDR3aa: CASSLGGGFDEQFF; CDR3nt: TGCGCCAGCAGCTTGGGCGGGGGGTTCGATGAGCAGTTCTTC; abundance: once; j_gene: TRBJ2-1; d_gene: TRBD2; v_gene: TRBV5-1
CDR3aa: CASSPVPTDTQYF; CDR3nt: TGTGCCAGCAGCCCCGTCCCCACAGATACGCAGTATTTT; abundance: NA; j_gene: TRBJ2-3; d_gene: NA; v_gene: TRBV7-9
CDR3aa: CASSQKPLAGGRYEQYF; CDR3nt: TGTGCCAGCAGCCAAAAGCCCCTAGCGGGGGGGCGTTACGAGCAGTACTTC; abundance: NA; j_gene: TRBJ2-7; d_gene: TRBD2; v_gene: TRBV3-1/TRBV3-2
CDR3aa: CATASGTTNTGELFF; CDR3nt: TGTGCCACGGCCTCCGGGACAACGAACACCGGGGAGCTGTTTTTT; abundance: NA; j_gene: TRBJ2-2; d_gene: NA; v_gene: TRBV10-3
CDR3aa: CASSTRQGPINYGYTF; CDR3nt: TGTGCCAGCAGCACCCGACAGGGCCCGATTAACTATGGCTACACCTTC; abundance: few; j_gene: TRBJ1-2; d_gene: TRBD1; v_gene: TRBV6-2/TRBV6-3
CDR3aa: CASSFDRADSPLHF; CDR3nt: TGCGCCAGCAGCTTTGACAGGGCCGATTCACCCCTCCACTTT; abundance: NA; j_gene: TRBJ1-6; d_gene: TRBD1; v_gene: TRBV5-1
CDR3aa: CASSPGQGDEKLFF; CDR3nt: TGTGCCAGCTCACCCGGACAGGGGGATGAAAAACTGTTTTTT; abundance: NA; j_gene: TRBJ1-4; d_gene: TRBD1; v_gene: TRBV18
CDR3aa: CASSWGTGGNYGYTF; CDR3nt: TGTGCCAGTAGTTGGGGGACAGGGGGCAACTATGGCTACACCTTC; abundance: NA; j_gene: TRBJ1-2; d_gene: TRBD1; v_gene: TRBV19
CDR3aa: CASSLTGGDNQPQHF; CDR3nt: TGTGCCAGCAGCCTGACAGGGGGCGACAATCAGCCCCAGCATTTT; abundance: NA; j_gene: TRBJ1-5; d_gene: TRBD1; v_gene: TRBV3-1/TRBV3-2
CDR3aa: CASSPSRPGQQHQETQYF; CDR3nt: TGTGCCAGCTCACCAAGTCGCCCGGGACAGCAACACCAAGAGACCCAGTACTTC; abundance: few; j_gene: TRBJ2-5; d_gene: TRBD1; v_gene: TRBV18
CDR3aa: CASSLRDRTSNYGYTF; CDR3nt: TGTGCCAGCAGCTTACGCGACAGGACTTCTAACTATGGCTACACCTTC; abundance: NA; j_gene: TRBJ1-2; d_gene: NA; v_gene: TRBV11-2
CDR3aa: CASSPNTGQGNTIYF; CDR3nt: TGCGCCAGCAGCCCAAACACGGGACAGGGAAACACCATATATTTT; abundance: NA; j_gene: TRBJ1-3; d_gene: TRBD1; v_gene: TRBV5-1
CDR3aa: CASSLGAGEPQHF; CDR3nt: TGCGCCAGCAGCTTGGGGGCCGGGGAGCCCCAGCATTTT; abundance: NA; j_gene: TRBJ1-5; d_gene: NA; v_gene: TRBV5-1
CDR3aa: CATSRDRLGRGSTDTQYF; CDR3nt: TGTGCCACCAGCAGAGATCGCCTGGGCAGGGGGTCCACAGATACGCAGTATTTT; abundance: NA; j_gene: TRBJ2-3; d_gene: TRBD1; v_gene: TRBV15
CDR3aa: CATRSGTKETQYF; CDR3nt: TGTGCCACCAGATCCGGGACTAAAGAGACCCAGTACTTC; abundance: NA; j_gene: TRBJ2-5; d_gene: TRBD2; v_gene: TRBV24-1
CDR3aa: CATSRGNSPSRAFF; CDR3nt: TGTGCCACCAGCAGAGGTAACAGCCCAAGCAGAGCTTTCTTT; abundance: NA; j_gene: TRBJ1-1; d_gene: NA; v_gene: TRBV15
CDR3aa: CASSPGTSGMTYF; CDR3nt: TGTGCCAGCAGCCCCGGGACTAGCGGGATGACGTACTTC; abundance: NA; j_gene: TRBJ2-7; d_gene: TRBD2; v_gene: TRBV11-2
CDR3aa: CASSRRTGGEKLFF; CDR3nt: TGTGCCAGCAGCCGCAGGACAGGGGGTGAAAAACTGTTTTTT; abundance: NA; j_gene: TRBJ1-4; d_gene: TRBD1; v_gene: TRBV3-1/TRBV3-2